This record covers a single TCR beta chain. This clonotype turned up a few times. Its specific antigen is unknown. No qualities accompany the bases; no much larger clone lies one base away. Based on the germline V gene, the CDR1 and CDR2 sequences are SQVTM and ANQGSEA. V lost 7 bases and J lost 2 bases; the stretch between them is 17 bases long. Spanning cysteine to phenylalanine, the CDR3 consists of 14 amino acids. Of the read, only the CDR3 DNA is kept; its 42 bases are in frame from base 1. The data were obtained in a study of T cells in Graves' hyperthyroidism and ophthalmopathy (dated by TCRdb to about 2019). Broadly, across the study: Peripheral blood samples were taken at initial diagnosis, before any treatment was given. After blood sampling, hyperthyroidism patients were treated with methimazole at a starting dose of 30 mg daily, and ophthalmopathy patients were treated with high-dose intravenous methylprednisolone. The 100 discovery patients were randomly split 7:3 into training and test sets. Prospective prediction of ophthalmopathy was tested in an independent validation cohort of some 20 hyperthyroidism patients and 17 patients who later progressed to ophthalmopathy. The paper reports TCR Vbeta CDR3 sequencing of some 140 peripheral blood samples: around 45 ophthalmopathy, under 85 hyperthyroidism and around 17 progressor patients. Thyroid tissue and blood T-cell repertoires from more than five Graves' hyperthyroidism patients were also compared in the study. TCR V-J signatures able to tell the groups apart were searched for in a discovery cohort of approximately 95 patients, of whom approximately 40 had Graves' ophthalmopathy and around 58 had stable Graves' hyperthyroidism. Broader findings and caveats from the paper: In validation, the model predicted progression to ophthalmopathy a median of about 6 months before onset, with approximately 71% sensitivity and almost 75% specificity. Blood samples also contained most of the expanded thyroid clonotypes (frequency above 0.001), which suggests that blood repertoires may reflect thyroid immune responses. No statistical method was used to fix the sample size in advance, and group allocation was not hidden from the investigators. A 13 V-J signature model separated ophthalmopathy from stable hyperthyroidism, with roughly 88% sensitivity and 81.08% specificity in cross-validation and 80%/75% in testing.

Stable Graves' hyperthyroidism was defined as no progression to ophthalmopathy during 18 months of follow-up. Hyperthyroidism patients were newly diagnosed, had a disease duration of under 2 months, and were aged 18 to 65 years. The study excluded patients with uncontrolled infections, other autoimmune diseases, pregnancy or lactation. Diagnoses were based on clinical symptoms, serum thyroxine and TRAb, thyroid ultrasound and orbital computed tomography. PBMCs were separated from 8 to 10 ml of fresh peripheral blood using Ficoll-Paque density gradient centrifugation. Trizol reagent was used to extract total RNA, and RNA quality was then checked on an Agilent 2100 Bioanalyzer. TCR beta CDR3 regions were amplified from RNA transcripts. A first-round RT-PCR of the TCR CDR3 used the HTBI primer set with the Qiagen OneStep RT-PCR kit. Libraries were constructed in a second round of multiplex PCR, after which size selection and purification were performed. The libraries were sequenced on an Illumina HiSeq2000 using paired-end 100 bp reads. From the authors' description of their analysis: SOAPnuke was used to process the raw data, throwing out any read that contained adapters or uncalled bases, had a mean Phred below 15, or lacked an exact constant-primer or identifier match. High-quality paired reads were merged using COPE v1.2.5, and each unique nucleotide sequence was defined as a clonotype. Clonotypes were aligned to IMGT TRBV, TRBD and TRBJ reference segments using MiTCR v1.1. The analysis included only V-J combinations with a frequency above 0.0001, which together covered approximately 99% of the repertoires. A TCS score was defined as the ratio of F50 (clonal expansion) to E x V (chaos), with BLOSUM62-based TCRdist applied between CDR3 peptides within each V-J. Welch's t-statistics and random forest reduced several hundred V-J features to roughly 13, which were used in a naive Bayes classifier (R e1071). TCRdb itself trimmed the public reads at Q25 with fastp, ran MiXCR and retained productive beta chains. Each CDR3 protein appears once, grouped with its most common genes and DNA. TCRdb, rather than the study authors, made the V and J calls. The sample table holds about 350,000 distinct CDR3 sequences, of which roughly 14% were seen once. Of the sample, 20% to 25% falls within the top ten clones.

Sequenced: blood. The receptor chain draws on TRBV29-1 and TRBJ1-2, with an unclear D gene assignment. The receptor was isolated from a woman aged 25 to 39 with Graves' hyperthyroidism. The CDR3 loop reads CSAVGVGGNYGYTF. The DNA is as follows: TGCAGCGCCGTGGGCGTGGGCGGAAACTATGGCTACACCTTC.